This TCR beta chain was documented in a study of blood T cell repertoires in COVID-19. Generated by immunoSEQ multiplex PCR, the TCRdb table keeps only in-frame clones and is missing some. The table has some 170,000 clones, 84% seen once. Adults between roughly 18 and 95 years of age took part from fewer than 30 US areas. Recovered status in Cohort 3 required two negative PCRs, clearance, or symptom resolution. The length of the CDR3 is 15 residues. V lost 5 bases and J lost 5; bases outside the gene matches: 11. CDR1 and CDR2 (germline): MGHDK, SYGVNS. The specimen sequenced was PBMCs or T cells enriched from blood (not recorded which). This chain links TRBV25-1 with TRBJ2-7; 8 bases align to TRBD1. This TCR came from a man aged 50 to 59 who had recovered from COVID-19. CDR3 nucleotide sequence: TGTGCCAGCAGTTCAGGTTTTACAGGGGGTGACGAGCAGTACTTC. Its protein is CASSSGFTGGDEQYF.